Shown below are 28 T cell receptor beta chains from a single sample sequenced in a study of control samples from healthy donors and cancer patients. Only in-frame clones appear in the TCRdb table, and some are missing; sequencing was by immunoSEQ multiplex PCR. The data contain 100,000 to 150,000 clones, about nine tenths of them singletons. The sample was blood. The receptors originated from a woman between 18 and 29 years old in good health.

The chain joins TRBV28 to TRBJ1-1; D uncertain. The CDR3 is 16 residues long. Germline CDR1 is MDHEN and CDR2 is SYDVKM. The V end was cut by 3 bases, the J end by 0 bases, with 14 bases between. The CDR3, as DNA: TGTGCCAGCAGTTTTATTGGGAGCCAATTGAACACTGAAGCTTTCTTT. Protein sequence: CASSFIGSQLNTEAFF. The whole variable domain, filled in from reference TRBV28 and TRBJ1-1, reads DVKVTQSSRYLVKRTGEKVFLECVQDMDHENMFWYRQDPGLGLRLIYFSYDVKMKEKGDIPEGYSVSREKKERFSLILESASTNQTSMYLCASSFIGSQLNTEAFFGQGTRLTVV.

The gene calls are TRBV5-6 and TRBJ2-1; 14 nucleotides align to TRBD2. Germline-derived CDR1 and CDR2 are SGHDT and YYEEEE. V lost 4 bases to trimming and J lost 8 bases; unmatched junction nucleotides: 8. The CDR3 is 16 residues long. The CDR3 nucleotides read TGTGCCAGCAGCACGGGACTAGCGGGGGAGCTGGATGAGCAGTTCTTC. It is translated as CASSTGLAGELDEQFF.

CDR3 nucleotide sequence: TGTGCCAGCAGCTCCCAGGGGGCCGCAGATACGCAGTATTTT. Its translation: CASSSQGAADTQYF. The chain links TRBV7-9 to TRBJ2-3, with 8 bases lining up with TRBD1. The CDR3 runs to 14 residues. The ends lost 4 bases at V and 4 bases at J; junction bases unmatched: 4. CDR1 and CDR2 (germline): SEHNR, FQNEAQ (reference sequence).

The chain links TRBV4-3 to TRBJ2-1; 11 bases line up with TRBD2. V lost 5 bases to trimming and J lost 8 bases; unmatched junction nucleotides: 14. Per germline, CDR1 LGHNA and CDR2 YSLEER. This CDR3 has 17 amino acids. This CDR3 is CASSLNPLAGGFDEQFF. The CDR3 DNA follows: TGCGCCAGCAGCTTAAATCCTTTAGCGGGGGGGTTCGATGAGCAGTTCTTC.

This chain connects TRBV7-2 to TRBJ2-3, with 9 bases aligning to TRBD2. This CDR3 contains 16 residues. The ends lost 2 bases at V and 2 bases at J; junction bases unmatched: 5. Germline V lookup: CDR1 SGHTA, CDR2 FQGNSA. The CDR3 nucleotides read TGTGCCAGCAGCTTAAAAAGCGGGGGGTCCACAGATACGCAGTATTTT. Amino acids: CASSLKSGGSTDTQYF.

The rearrangement links TRBV27 to TRBJ1-3; D gene uncertain. Germline-derived CDR1 and CDR2 are MNHEY and SMNVEV (reference sequence). The V and J ends lost 5 bases and 0 bases respectively, with 17 bases between them. The CDR3 loop spans 17 amino acids. The CDR3 protein is CASSPTLDGFSGNTIYF. DNA of the CDR3: TGTGCCAGCAGTCCAACCCTGGACGGGTTCTCTGGAAACACCATATATTTT.

The chain has TRBV11-2 and TRBJ2-3, with 10 bases identical to TRBD2. This CDR3 comprises 15 residues. Germline CDR1 SGHAT, CDR2 FQNNGV. Losses at the gene ends were 7 bases for V and 1 base for J; bases not matched to a gene: 5. The CDR3 DNA sequence: TGTGCCAGCACCCAAGGGACTAGCGGCACAGATACGCAGTATTTT. As protein: CASTQGTSGTDTQYF.

The J gene is TRBJ1-5, the V gene TRBV5-6; D gene ambiguous. Germline V CDR1 and CDR2: SGHDT, YYEEEE. Trimming stripped 0 bases from V and 1 base from J, with 8 bases between. The CDR3 sequence is 15 residues long. The CDR3 spells CASSLGLSSNQPQHF. The CDR3 DNA reads TGTGCCAGCAGCTTGGGTCTCAGCAGCAATCAGCCCCAGCATTTT.

A few counts support this clone. This chain uses TRBV24-1 with TRBJ1-5; no reliable D call. V lost 3 bases to trimming and J lost 4 bases, with 12 bases between them. Germline-derived CDR1 and CDR2 are KGHDR and SFDVKD. CDR3 length: 15 amino acids. Written as DNA, the CDR3 is TGTGCCACCAGTGATCGGCAGGCACCAAATCAGCCCCAGCATTTT. Its translation is CATSDRQAPNQPQHF.

This rearrangement joins TRBV2 to TRBJ2-7; unclear D gene. Trimming removed 8 bases at V and 1 base at J, with 9 bases between. This CDR3 region has 12 residues. CDR1 is SNHLY and CDR2 is FYNNEI in the germline V gene. The CDR3 DNA reads TGTGCCAGCCTTGGCCTTTCCTACGAGCAGTACTTC. It is translated as CASLGLSYEQYF.

A single count supports this clone. The V call is TRBV7-9, the J call TRBJ1-3; D might be TRBD1 (5 bases). Trimming took off 1 base at V and 0 bases at J, with 13 bases between the two ends. The CDR3 has 17 residues. Germline CDR1 reads SEHNR; CDR2 reads FQNEAQ (reference sequence). DNA for the CDR3: TGTGCCAGCAGCTTAGTCGACAGCCAGAACTCTGGAAACACCATATATTTT. Its translation: CASSLVDSQNSGNTIYF.

This chain connects TRBV2 to TRBJ2-7; TRBD1 is a possible D gene (6 bases). The CDR3 loop spans 16 amino acids. The V gene lost 7 bases and the J gene lost 0 bases, with 19 bases spanning the gap. Germline V gene sequence: CDR1 SNHLY, CDR2 FYNNEI. The CDR3 coding sequence is TGTGCCAGCAACCCGCAGGGGCTGACCAGCTCCTACGAGCAGTACTTC. This encodes CASNPQGLTSSYEQYF.

This chain joins TRBV10-1 and TRBJ2-3, with a possible D match to TRBD1 (5 bases). CDR1 and CDR2 from the germline V gene are WNHNN and SYGVQD (reference sequence). The CDR3 consists of 15 residues. Trimming left V 6 bases short and J 4 bases short, with 17 bases between. CDR3 bases: TGCGCCAGCAGCGGTGACAGCCGTGGGGCAGATACGCAGTATTTT. Protein: CASSGDSRGADTQYF.

The CDR3 spells CASGSRAGGSYEQYF. The DNA for the CDR3 is TGTGCCAGTGGCAGCCGGGCGGGAGGGTCCTACGAGCAGTACTTC. V is TRBV19 and J is TRBJ2-7, with 9 bases aligning to TRBD2. The V gene's germline CDR1 is LNHDA and CDR2 SQIVND (reference sequence). V shed 8 bases and J 1 base; nucleotides not matched to a gene: 9. There are 15 residues in the CDR3.

In this sample, this clone turned up once. The CDR3 nucleotides read TGTGCCACCAGCAGAGATCCCTTTACAGATACGCAGTATTTT. Amino acid sequence: CATSRDPFTDTQYF. This sequence joins TRBV15 and TRBJ2-3; no firm D call. The V gene lost 0 bases and the J gene lost 3 bases, with 7 bases spanning the gap. The germline CDR1 and CDR2 sequences are LNHNV and YYDKDF (reference sequence). This CDR3 has 14 residues.

For the CDR3, the DNA is TGTGCCAGCTCACCACAAGGGTACTACGAGCAGTACTTC. This codes for CASSPQGYYEQYF. The V and J genes are TRBV18 and TRBJ2-7; no definite D call. Germline V gene data show CDR1 as KGHSH and CDR2 as LQKENI. This CDR3 contains 13 residues. The germline V and J ends were trimmed by 1 base and 3 bases, with 7 bases remaining between them.

V usage is TRBV5-4 and J usage is TRBJ1-2, with D perhaps matching TRBD1 (6 bases). V was clipped by 0 bases and J by 4 bases, with 10 bases between them. This CDR3 comprises 14 residues. Germline V gene lookup returns CDR1 SGHNT and CDR2 YYREEE (reference sequence). This CDR3 reads CASSLEGVRYGYTF. The CDR3 DNA reads as TGTGCCAGCAGCTTGGAGGGGGTGCGCTATGGCTACACCTTC.

This chain uses TRBV7-2 with TRBJ2-2; no definite D call. The V end was cut by 3 bases, the J end by 2 bases, with 10 bases between. The CDR3 contains 15 residues. CDR1 is SGHTA and CDR2 is FQGNSA in the germline V gene. The CDR3 sequence is CASSFVLLNTGELFF. Here the CDR3 DNA reads TGTGCCAGCAGCTTCGTACTTCTTAACACCGGGGAGCTGTTTTTT.

The rearrangement links TRBV28 to TRBJ2-7, with 15 bases lining up with TRBD2. The V gene end was trimmed by 9 bases and the J gene end by 4 bases; junction bases not matched to a gene: 19. Per germline, CDR1 MDHEN and CDR2 SYDVKM. The CDR3 loop spans 19 amino acids. The CDR3 region has the DNA TGTGCCAGTCTACAGAAGGGACTAGCGGGAGGAGGAGAGGGGTACGAGCAGTACTTC. This encodes CASLQKGLAGGGEGYEQYF.

The chain carries TRBV6-1 and TRBJ1-5, with a tentative D call TRBD1 (6 bases). CDR1 and CDR2 (germline): MNHNS, SASEGT. The CDR3 spans 15 residues. V gave up 3 bases and J gave up 5 bases, with 14 bases separating them. CDR3 DNA sequence: TGTGCCAGCAGTGATTGGGCGGGGGGGCATCAGCCCCAGCATTTT. Translating it yields CASSDWAGGHQPQHF.

The V gene is TRBV25-1, the J gene TRBJ2-1; possible D gene TRBD1, 6 bases. The germline V and J ends were trimmed by 4 bases and 6 bases, with 10 bases remaining between them. Germline-derived CDR1 and CDR2 are MGHDK and SYGVNS. The length of the CDR3 is 13 residues. CDR3 residues: CASSAGQFNEQFF. The CDR3 DNA reads TGTGCCAGCAGTGCCGGACAGTTCAATGAGCAGTTCTTC.

The CDR3 DNA reads as TGTGCCAGCAGTTTATTCATAAACACTGAAGCTTTCTTT. This gives the protein CASSLFINTEAFF. The chain links TRBV12-3 or TRBV12-4 to TRBJ1-1; D gene unclear. The CDR3 is 13 amino acids. V lost 2 bases, J lost 2 bases, and 6 bases lay in between.

In its sample, this clone was seen once. The chain couples TRBV5-3 to TRBJ2-5, with 9 positions matching TRBD1. TRBV5-3 is classed as an ORF, of uncertain function. This CDR3 region has 17 residues. V dropped 0 bases and J dropped 5; count of bases not matched to a gene: 11. The CDR3 DNA reads TGTGCCAGAAGCTTGGTGGTAGTGACAGGGGGACCGGAGACCCAGTACTTC. This gives the protein CARSLVVVTGGPETQYF.

With respect to this clone: The conserved closing phenylalanine or tryptophan is absent in this CDR3, likely reflecting a read error. The DNA is omitted, as the CDR3 cannot be located on it reliably, and the CDR3 follows TCRdb's listing. The chain couples TRBV28 to TRBJ2-3; no check of the table's D call, TRBD2, against the DNA was made. The V gene's germline CDR1 is MDHEN and CDR2 SYDVKM. The CDR3 adds up to 14 amino acids, both ends counted. CDR3 sequence: CASSFGTSGRARII.

V and J are TRBV6-5 and TRBJ1-2; D is unresolved. This CDR3 contains 13 residues. The germline gives CDR1 MNHEY, CDR2 SVGAGI. V lost 2 bases, J lost 1 base, and 5 bases lay in between. CDR3 loop: CASSYGYNYGYTF. CDR3 bases: TGTGCCAGCAGTTACGGATATAACTATGGCTACACCTTC.

There are a few counts of this clone. The chain employs TRBV24-1 and TRBJ2-3, with 10 bases that match TRBD2. The CDR3 covers 14 residues. Unmatched junction bases numbered 6, after V lost 9 bases and J lost 4 bases. CDR1 and CDR2 (germline): KGHDR, SFDVKD. In DNA form, the CDR3 reads TGTGCCACCGGGCAAGCGGGAGGGTCAGATACGCAGTATTTT. Its translation: CATGQAGGSDTQYF.

This clone was seen only a few times. This chain links TRBV11-2 with TRBJ2-3; no definite D call. This CDR3 is 16 amino acids long. Trimming stripped 4 bases from V and 3 bases from J, with 17 bases between. Germline V gene data show CDR1 as SGHAT and CDR2 as FQNNGV. CDR3 protein: CASSSDRHLGTDTQYF. CDR3 nucleotide sequence: TGTGCCAGCAGCTCCGACCGTCATCTAGGGACAGATACGCAGTATTTT.

The rearrangement uses TRBV28 and TRBJ1-1; 9 positions match TRBD1. Germline CDR1 reads MDHEN; CDR2 reads SYDVKM. Trimming cost V 6 bases and J 1 base; bases outside gene matches: 6. This CDR3 has 15 residues. The CDR3 coding sequence is TGTGCCAGCAGAGAACCGGGACAGGGGAACACTGAAGCTTTCTTT. This translates into CASREPGQGNTEAFF. Drawing the rest from reference TRBV28 and TRBJ1-1, the complete variable domain is DVKVTQSSRYLVKRTGEKVFLECVQDMDHENMFWYRQDPGLGLRLIYFSYDVKMKEKGDIPEGYSVSREKKERFSLILESASTNQTSMYLCASREPGQGNTEAFFGQGTRLTVV.